This T cell receptor (beta chain) is from a study of primary melanoma T cells and metastatic recurrence. For the study at large: These T2 to T4 primary melanomas had thickness greater than 1 mm.

CDR1 MNHGY and CDR2 SAAAGT come from the germline V gene. CDR3 length: 14 amino acids. Trimming cost V 0 bases and J 4 bases, with 9 bases left between them. Worth noting for this clone: The antigen is not known.

Study results and caveats: Primary melanomas may harbor an effective T-cell antitumor response, authors suggested. Combined with tumor thickness, T-cell fraction reportedly beat other histopathological additions. T-cell fraction over 20% seemed protective regardless of ulceration or nodes.

Libraries were prepared by immunoSEQ multiplex PCR; TCRdb keeps only in-frame clonotypes and omits some of them. The data hold over 3,000 clones, with roughly 82% observed a single time. This chain uses TRBV6-8 with TRBJ1-2; the D is unclear. This clonotype originated in a human donor with melanoma. Sequencing input: melanoma tumor tissue. CDR3 protein: CASSYSTGVYGYTF. The CDR3 DNA follows: TGTGCCAGCAGTTACTCAACGGGTGTCTATGGCTACACCTTC.